The subject of this entry is one T cell receptor beta chain. The antigen remains undetermined. These data belong to a study of monozygotic twins with inflammatory bowel disease. Study-wide results and limits: By inverse Simpson index, TCRbeta diversity was lower in IBD patients than in healthy co-twins.

Every donor provided one blood sample measuring 2.5 ml. The authors ran two nested PCRs of around 15 and 10 cycles on TCRalpha and TCRbeta cDNA. TCRdb reprocessed the 5' RACE reads, with one entry per CDR3 protein and no DNA. The sample table sets out around 450,000 distinct CDR3 sequences. This CDR3 region has 13 residues. The germline gives CDR1 LGHDT, CDR2 YNNKEL (reference sequence). What was sequenced was blood. The clonotype was recovered from a human donor with ulcerative colitis or Crohn's disease, or a healthy co-twin of an affected twin (not recorded which). This chain uses TRBV3-1 with TRBJ2-3. CDR3 protein: CASSPHAVWTQYF.